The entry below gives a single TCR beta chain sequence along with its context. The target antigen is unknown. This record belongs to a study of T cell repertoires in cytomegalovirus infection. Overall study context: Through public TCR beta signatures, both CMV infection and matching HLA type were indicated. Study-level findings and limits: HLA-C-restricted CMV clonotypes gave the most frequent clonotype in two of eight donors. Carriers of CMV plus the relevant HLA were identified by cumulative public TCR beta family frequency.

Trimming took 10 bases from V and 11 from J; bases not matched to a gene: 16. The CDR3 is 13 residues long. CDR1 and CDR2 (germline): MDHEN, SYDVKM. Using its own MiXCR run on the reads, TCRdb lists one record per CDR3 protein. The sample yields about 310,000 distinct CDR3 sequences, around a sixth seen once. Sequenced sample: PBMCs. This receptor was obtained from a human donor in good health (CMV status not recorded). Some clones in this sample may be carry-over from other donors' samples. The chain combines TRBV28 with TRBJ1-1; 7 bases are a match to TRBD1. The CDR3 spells CATNPDRVYGAFF. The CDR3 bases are TGTGCCACAAACCCCGACAGGGTTTATGGGGCTTTCTTT.